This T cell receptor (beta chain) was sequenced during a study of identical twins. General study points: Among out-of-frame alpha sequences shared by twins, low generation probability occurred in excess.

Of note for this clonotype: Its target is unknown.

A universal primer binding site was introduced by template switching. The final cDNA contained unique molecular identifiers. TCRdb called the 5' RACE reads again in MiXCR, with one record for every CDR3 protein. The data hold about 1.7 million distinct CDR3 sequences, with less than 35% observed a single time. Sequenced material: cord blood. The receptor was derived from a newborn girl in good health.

CDR3 protein: CASSTPGLNYGYTF. The CDR3 nucleotides are TGTGCCAGCAGCACACCGGGCCTAAACTATGGCTACACCTTC. The chain links TRBV7-9 to TRBJ1-2; D uncertain. CDR3 length equals 14 residues. Germline CDR1 and CDR2: SEHNR and FQNEAQ (reference sequence). V gave up 5 bases and J gave up 2 bases, with 12 bases separating them.